The entry that follows covers one T cell receptor (beta chain) sequence. This sample was taken from a study of blood T cell repertoires in COVID-19. Study summary: T cells, B-cell-depleted T cells, or PBMCs supplied cDNA or gDNA.

The germline CDR1 and CDR2 sequences are WNHNN and SYGVQD (reference sequence). The CDR3 spans 13 residues. Trimming cost V 6 bases and J 3 bases; bases outside gene matches: 4. As handled by the study authors: Scientists estimated how many nucleated cells there were by amplifying reference gene primers. Here immunoSEQ multiplex PCR was the method, and the copy in TCRdb shows in-frame clones only, minus some. Clone size and the V and J calls come from that table; the DNA yielded D and trimming. The sample lists about 310,000 clones; almost 90% were seen once. Patients from Seattle were sampled longitudinally, starting during active infection.

This receptor was obtained from a woman in her thirties with COVID-19, enrolled during active disease. The chain links TRBV10-1 to TRBJ1-1; 7 bases line up with TRBD1. The specimen was peripheral blood. CDR3: CASRLDRDTEAFF. The CDR3 DNA follows: TGCGCCAGCAGACTAGACAGGGACACTGAAGCTTTCTTT.